The table lists the clone carrying this T cell receptor (beta chain) with a few counts. The CDR3 length is 14 residues. Per the germline V gene, CDR1 is SGHDT and CDR2 is YYEEEE. J was trimmed by 5 bases and V by 8 bases; bases with no gene match: 10. These data originate in a study of blood T cell repertoires in COVID-19. TCRdb keeps only in-frame clones here, not all; method: immunoSEQ multiplex PCR. The sample contains roughly 260,000 clones, less than 90% of which appear only once. Sequencing used peripheral blood. This sequence originates from a man in his sixties who had recovered from COVID-19. The V gene is TRBV5-6, the J gene TRBJ2-1, with 7 positions matching TRBD1. CDR3: CASMRGRNDNEQFF. In DNA, the CDR3 is TGTGCCAGTATGAGGGGGCGAAACGACAATGAGCAGTTCTTC.